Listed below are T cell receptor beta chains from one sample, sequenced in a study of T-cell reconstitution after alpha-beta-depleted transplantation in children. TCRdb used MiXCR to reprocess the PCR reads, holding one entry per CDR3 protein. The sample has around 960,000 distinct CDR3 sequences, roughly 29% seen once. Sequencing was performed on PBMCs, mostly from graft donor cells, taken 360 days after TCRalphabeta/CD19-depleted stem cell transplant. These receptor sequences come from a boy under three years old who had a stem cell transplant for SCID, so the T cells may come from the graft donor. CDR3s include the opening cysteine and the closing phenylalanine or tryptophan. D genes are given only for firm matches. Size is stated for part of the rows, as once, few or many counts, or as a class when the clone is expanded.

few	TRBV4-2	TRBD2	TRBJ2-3	CASSQDDRGGSGTDTQYF	TGTGCCAGCAGCCAAGATGATCGGGGGGGTAGCGGCACAGATACGCAGTATTTT
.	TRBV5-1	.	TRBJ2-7	CASSEAPLSGFEQYF	TGCGCCAGCAGCGAGGCCCCATTGAGTGGTTTCGAGCAGTACTTC
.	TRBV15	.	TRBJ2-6	CATTGLAGANVLTF	TGTGCCACCACAGGATTAGCTGGGGCCAACGTCCTGACTTTC
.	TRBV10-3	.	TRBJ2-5	CAISGGAQETQYF	TGTGCCATCAGTGGCGGGGCGCAAGAGACCCAGTACTTC
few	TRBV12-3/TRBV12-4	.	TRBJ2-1	CASSSDSVLGDFYNEQFF	TGTGCCAGCAGTTCCGACAGTGTCCTAGGGGATTTTTACAATGAGCAGTTCTTC
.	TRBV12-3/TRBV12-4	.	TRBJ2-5	CASSFSGSITQETQYF	TGTGCCAGCAGTTTTTCAGGAAGCATCACCCAAGAGACCCAGTACTTC
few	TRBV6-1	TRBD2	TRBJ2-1	CASSTRTRGYNEQFF	TGTGCCAGCAGTACCCGGACTAGAGGGTACAATGAGCAGTTCTTC
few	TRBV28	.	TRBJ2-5	CASSQGGVETQYF	TGTGCCAGCAGTCAGGGAGGTGTGGAGACCCAGTACTTC
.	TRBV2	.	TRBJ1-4	CASSGRGSGNEKLFF	TGTGCCAGCAGTGGCAGAGGGTCCGGGAATGAAAAACTGTTTTTT
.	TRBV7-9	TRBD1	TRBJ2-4	CASSGGQGSNIQYF	TGTGCCAGCAGCGGGGGACAGGGGTCGAACATTCAGTACTTC
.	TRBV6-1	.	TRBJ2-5	CASSLSRDWKGTQYF	TGTGCCAGCAGTCTGTCCCGGGACTGGAAGGGGACCCAGTACTTC
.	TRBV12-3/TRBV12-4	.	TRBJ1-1	CASTADLGIGDTEAFF	TGTGCCAGCACTGCGGATCTGGGAATCGGGGACACTGAAGCTTTCTTT